This T cell receptor (beta chain) is drawn from a study of shared clonotypes between healthy human individuals. For each subset, genomic DNA was distributed in equal portions over several immunoSEQ plates. Using immunoSEQ multiplex PCR, the repertoire was profiled, and TCRdb retains in-frame clones only, with some absent. The sample yields millions of clones, just over 90% seen once. Whole-study results and caveats: Across a handful of donors, naive CD4 shared roughly 5%, naive CD8 around 3.8%, memory CD4 more than 2%, memory CD8 under 0.5%. It was only blood that was sampled, and tissue repertoires likely differ. Though the depth was large, rarefaction showed that sorted-subset sequencing was incomplete.

Germline loops: CDR1 SQVTM, CDR2 ANQGSEA. The V end lost 8 bases, the J end lost 7 bases, and 9 bases lay between the germline ends. CDR3 length: 10 amino acids. Concerning this clone: Its target is not known.

Positive CCR7 selection of CD45RO-negative cells yielded the naive CD8 cells, and terminally differentiated effector memory CD45RA+ cells were excluded. The sample taken for sequencing was naive CD8+ T cells from PBMCs. The V call is TRBV29-1, the J call TRBJ2-1; unclear D gene. The receptor was isolated from a man in his late teens or twenties in good health. Some clones in this sample may be carry-over from other donors' samples. CDR3 coding DNA: TGCAGCATACGGCAGAATGAGCAGTTCTTC. It translates to CSIRQNEQFF.